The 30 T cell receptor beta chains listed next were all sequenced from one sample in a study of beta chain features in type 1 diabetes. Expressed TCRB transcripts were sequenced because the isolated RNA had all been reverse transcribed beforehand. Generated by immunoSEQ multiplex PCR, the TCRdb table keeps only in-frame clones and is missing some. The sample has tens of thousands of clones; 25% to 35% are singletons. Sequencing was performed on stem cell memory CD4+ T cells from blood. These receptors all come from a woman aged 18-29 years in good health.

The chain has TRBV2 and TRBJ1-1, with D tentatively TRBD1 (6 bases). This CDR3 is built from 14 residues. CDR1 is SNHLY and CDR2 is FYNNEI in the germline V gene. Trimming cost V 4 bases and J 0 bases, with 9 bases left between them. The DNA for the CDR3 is TGTGCCAGCAGTGGGAGGACAGTGAACACTGAAGCTTTCTTT. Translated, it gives CASSGRTVNTEAFF. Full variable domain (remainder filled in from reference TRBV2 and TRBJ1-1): EPEVTQTPSHQVTQMGQEVILRCVPISNHLYFYWYRQILGQKVEFLVSFYNNEISEKSEIFDDQFSVERPDGSNFTLKIRSTKLEDSAMYFCASSGRTVNTEAFFGQGTRLTVV.

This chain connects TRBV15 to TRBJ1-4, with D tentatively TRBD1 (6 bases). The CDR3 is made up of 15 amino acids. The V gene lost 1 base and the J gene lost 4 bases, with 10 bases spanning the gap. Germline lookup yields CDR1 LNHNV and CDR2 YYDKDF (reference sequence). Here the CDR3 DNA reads TGTGCCACCAGCAGAGGTGGGGGCGATAATGAAAAACTGTTTTTT. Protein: CATSRGGGDNEKLFF.

Written as DNA, the CDR3 is TGTGCCAGCAGTCTACGAACAGATACGCAGTATTTT. Its translation is CASSLRTDTQYF. The V call is TRBV6-1, the J call TRBJ2-3; D remains ambiguous. The CDR3 has 12 amino acids. Trimming shortened V by 5 bases and J by 3 bases, and 6 bases separated the two germline ends. Germline V gene data show CDR1 as MNHNS and CDR2 as SASEGT.

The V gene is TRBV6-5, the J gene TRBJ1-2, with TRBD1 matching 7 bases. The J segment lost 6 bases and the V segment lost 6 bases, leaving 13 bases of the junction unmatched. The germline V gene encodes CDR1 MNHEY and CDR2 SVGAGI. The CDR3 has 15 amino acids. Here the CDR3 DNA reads TGTGCCAGCAGGGTGGACAGGCACCGGGTGGATGGCTACACCTTC. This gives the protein CASRVDRHRVDGYTF.

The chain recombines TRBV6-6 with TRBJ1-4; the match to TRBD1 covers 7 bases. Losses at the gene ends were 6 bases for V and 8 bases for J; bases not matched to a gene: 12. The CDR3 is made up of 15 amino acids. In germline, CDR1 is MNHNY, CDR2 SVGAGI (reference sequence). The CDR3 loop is CASSRGTVGGEKLFF. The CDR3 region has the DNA TGTGCCAGCAGCCGGGGGACAGTCGGCGGGGAAAAACTGTTTTTT.

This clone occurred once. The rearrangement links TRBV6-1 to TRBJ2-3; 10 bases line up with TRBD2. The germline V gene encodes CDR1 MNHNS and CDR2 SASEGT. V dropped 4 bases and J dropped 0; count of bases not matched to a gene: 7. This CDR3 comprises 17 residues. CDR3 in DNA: TGTGCCAGCAGTGTTGCGGGACTAGCGTCTAGCACAGATACGCAGTATTTT. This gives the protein CASSVAGLASSTDTQYF.

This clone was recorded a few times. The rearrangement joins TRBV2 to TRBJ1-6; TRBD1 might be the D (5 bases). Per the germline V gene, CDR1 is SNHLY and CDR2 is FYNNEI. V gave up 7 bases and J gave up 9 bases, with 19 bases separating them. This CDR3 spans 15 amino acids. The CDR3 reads CASTEGHPSGSPLHF. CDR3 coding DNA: TGTGCCAGCACCGAAGGACATCCCTCTGGTTCACCCCTCCACTTT.

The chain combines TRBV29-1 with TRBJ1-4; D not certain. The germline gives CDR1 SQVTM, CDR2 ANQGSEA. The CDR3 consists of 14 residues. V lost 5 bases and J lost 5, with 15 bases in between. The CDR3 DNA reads TGCAGCGTTATTGGTTACAGCTCAAATGAAAAACTGTTTTTT. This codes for CSVIGYSSNEKLFF.

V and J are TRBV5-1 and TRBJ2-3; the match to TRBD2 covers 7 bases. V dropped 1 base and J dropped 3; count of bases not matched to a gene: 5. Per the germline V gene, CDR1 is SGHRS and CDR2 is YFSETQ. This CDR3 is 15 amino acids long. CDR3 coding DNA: TGCGCCAGCAGCTTGATCCCGGGAGGAACAGATACGCAGTATTTT. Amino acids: CASSLIPGGTDTQYF.

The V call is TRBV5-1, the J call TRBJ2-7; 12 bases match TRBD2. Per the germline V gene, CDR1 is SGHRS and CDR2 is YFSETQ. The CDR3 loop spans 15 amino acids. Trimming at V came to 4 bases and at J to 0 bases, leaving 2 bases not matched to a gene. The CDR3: CASSLAGGPSYEQYF. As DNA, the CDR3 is TGCGCCAGCAGCCTAGCGGGAGGGCCCTCCTACGAGCAGTACTTC.

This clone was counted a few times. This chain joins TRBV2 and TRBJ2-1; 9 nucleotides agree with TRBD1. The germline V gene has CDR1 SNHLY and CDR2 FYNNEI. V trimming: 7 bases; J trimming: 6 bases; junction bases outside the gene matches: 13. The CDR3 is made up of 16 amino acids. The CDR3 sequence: CASNYMRDRAFNEQFF. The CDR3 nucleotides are TGTGCCAGCAATTATATGAGGGACAGGGCGTTCAATGAGCAGTTCTTC. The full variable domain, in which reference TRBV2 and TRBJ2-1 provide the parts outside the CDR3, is EPEVTQTPSHQVTQMGQEVILRCVPISNHLYFYWYRQILGQKVEFLVSFYNNEISEKSEIFDDQFSVERPDGSNFTLKIRSTKLEDSAMYFCASNYMRDRAFNEQFFGPGTRLTVL.

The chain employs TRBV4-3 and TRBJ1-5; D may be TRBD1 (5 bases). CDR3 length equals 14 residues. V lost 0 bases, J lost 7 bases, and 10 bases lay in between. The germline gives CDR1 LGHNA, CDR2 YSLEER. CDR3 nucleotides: TGCGCCAGCAGCCAAGACATCAGGGTGCAGCCCCAGCATTTT. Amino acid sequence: CASSQDIRVQPQHF.

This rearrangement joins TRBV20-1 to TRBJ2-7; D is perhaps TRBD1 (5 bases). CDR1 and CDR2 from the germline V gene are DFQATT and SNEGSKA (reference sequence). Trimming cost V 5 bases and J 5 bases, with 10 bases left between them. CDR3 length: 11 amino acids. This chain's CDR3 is CSAPDINEQYF. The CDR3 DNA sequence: TGCAGTGCTCCGGACATAAACGAGCAGTACTTC.

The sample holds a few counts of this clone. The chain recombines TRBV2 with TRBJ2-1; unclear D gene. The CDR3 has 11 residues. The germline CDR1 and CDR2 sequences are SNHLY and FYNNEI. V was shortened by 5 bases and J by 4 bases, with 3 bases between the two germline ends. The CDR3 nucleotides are TGTGCCAGCAGTCAGTACAATGAGCAGTTCTTC. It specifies CASSQYNEQFF.

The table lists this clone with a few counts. CDR3 residues: CASSLPYVSGANVLTF. Written as DNA, the CDR3 is TGTGCCAGCAGCTTGCCTTATGTCTCTGGGGCCAACGTCCTGACTTTC. The J gene is TRBJ2-6, the V gene TRBV5-4, with D hard to call. This CDR3 contains 16 residues. With 1 base removed from V and 0 bases from J, the gap between germline ends came to 8 bases. Germline CDR1 is SGHNT and CDR2 is YYREEE (reference sequence).

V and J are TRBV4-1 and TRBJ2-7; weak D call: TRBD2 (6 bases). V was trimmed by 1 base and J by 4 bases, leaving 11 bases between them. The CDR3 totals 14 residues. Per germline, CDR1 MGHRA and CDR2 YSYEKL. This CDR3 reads CASSQAGAGYEQYF. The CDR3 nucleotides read TGCGCCAGCAGCCAAGCGGGCGCGGGGTACGAGCAGTACTTC.

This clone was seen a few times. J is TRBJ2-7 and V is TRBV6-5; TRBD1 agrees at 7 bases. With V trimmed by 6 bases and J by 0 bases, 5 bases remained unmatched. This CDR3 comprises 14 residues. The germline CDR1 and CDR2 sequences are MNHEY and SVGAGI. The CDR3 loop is CASSRDSSSYEQYF. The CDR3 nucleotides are TGTGCCAGCAGCCGGGACAGCAGCTCCTACGAGCAGTACTTC.

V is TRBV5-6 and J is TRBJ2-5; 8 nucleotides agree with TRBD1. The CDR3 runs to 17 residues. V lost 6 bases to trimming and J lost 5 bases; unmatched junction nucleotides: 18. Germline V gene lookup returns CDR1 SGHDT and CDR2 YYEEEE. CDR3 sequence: CASNLVLRAGGWETQYF. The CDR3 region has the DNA TGTGCCAGCAACCTTGTCCTACGTGCAGGGGGCTGGGAGACCCAGTACTTC.

The CDR3 nucleotides read TGTGCCAGAGCAGCGACAGGTGCGGTCGGCTCCGAGACCCAGTACTTC. Translation gives CARAATGAVGSETQYF. The chain uses TRBV21-1 and TRBJ2-5; TRBD1, the table's D call, lacks a check against the DNA. TRBV21-1 is assigned pseudogene status. The CDR3 runs 16 residues.

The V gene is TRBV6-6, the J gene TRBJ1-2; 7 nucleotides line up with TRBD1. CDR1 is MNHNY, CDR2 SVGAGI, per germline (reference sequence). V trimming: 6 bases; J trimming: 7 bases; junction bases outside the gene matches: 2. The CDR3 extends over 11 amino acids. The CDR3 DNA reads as TGTGCCAGCAGGACAGGGTCTGGCTACACCTTC. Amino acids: CASRTGSGYTF.

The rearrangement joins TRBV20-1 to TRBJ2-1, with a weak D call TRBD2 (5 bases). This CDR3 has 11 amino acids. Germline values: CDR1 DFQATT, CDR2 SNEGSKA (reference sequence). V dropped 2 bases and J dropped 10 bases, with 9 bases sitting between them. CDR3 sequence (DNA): TGCAGTGCTAGACCAGGACTCGAGCAGTTCTTC. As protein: CSARPGLEQFF.

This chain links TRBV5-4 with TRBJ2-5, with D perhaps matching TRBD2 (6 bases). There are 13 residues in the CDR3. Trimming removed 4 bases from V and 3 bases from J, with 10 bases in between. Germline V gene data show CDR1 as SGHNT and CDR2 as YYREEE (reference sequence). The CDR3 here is CASSARGEETQYF. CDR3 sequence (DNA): TGTGCCAGCAGCGCCCGCGGGGAAGAGACCCAGTACTTC.

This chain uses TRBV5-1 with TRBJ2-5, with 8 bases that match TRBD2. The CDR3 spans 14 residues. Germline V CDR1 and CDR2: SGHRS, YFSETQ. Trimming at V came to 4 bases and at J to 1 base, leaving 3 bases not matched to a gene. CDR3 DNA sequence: TGCGCCAGCAGCGGAGGGACTAGCCAAGAGACCCAGTACTTC. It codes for CASSGGTSQETQYF.

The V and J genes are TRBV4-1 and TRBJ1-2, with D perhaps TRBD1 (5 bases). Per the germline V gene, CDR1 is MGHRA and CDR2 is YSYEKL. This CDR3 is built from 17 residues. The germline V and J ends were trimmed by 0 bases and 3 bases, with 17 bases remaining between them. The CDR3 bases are TGCGCCAGCAGCCAAGATCCCCGGGCAGGGAAACACTATGGCTACACCTTC. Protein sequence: CASSQDPRAGKHYGYTF.

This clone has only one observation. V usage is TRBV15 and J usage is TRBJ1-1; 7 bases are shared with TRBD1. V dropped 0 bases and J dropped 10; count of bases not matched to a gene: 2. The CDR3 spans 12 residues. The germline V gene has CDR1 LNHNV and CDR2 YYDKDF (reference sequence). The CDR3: CATSRDSGGAFF. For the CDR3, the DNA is TGTGCCACCAGCAGAGATTCAGGGGGAGCTTTCTTT.

The CDR3 nucleotides are TGTGCCAGCAGCTCGGGACTAGCGGGGTCCACAGATACGCAGTATTTT. This gives the protein CASSSGLAGSTDTQYF. The chain is built from TRBV11-3 and TRBJ2-3, with 13 bases matching TRBD2. Per the germline V gene, CDR1 is SGHNT and CDR2 is YENEEA. The CDR3 sequence is 16 residues long. J lost 2 bases, V lost 4 bases, and 3 bases had no gene match.

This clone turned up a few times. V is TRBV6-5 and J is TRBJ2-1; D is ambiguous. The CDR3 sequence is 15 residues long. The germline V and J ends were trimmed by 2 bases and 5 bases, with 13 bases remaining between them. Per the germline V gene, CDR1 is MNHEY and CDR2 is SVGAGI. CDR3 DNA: TGTGCCAGCAGTTACGGAGTAAATCGACACAATGAGCAGTTCTTC. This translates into CASSYGVNRHNEQFF.

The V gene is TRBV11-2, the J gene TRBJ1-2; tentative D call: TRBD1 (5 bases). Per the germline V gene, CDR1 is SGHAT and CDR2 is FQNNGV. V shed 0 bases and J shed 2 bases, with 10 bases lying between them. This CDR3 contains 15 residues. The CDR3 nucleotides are TGTGCCAGCAGCTTAGATGGGCAGGGAAACTATGGCTACACCTTC. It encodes CASSLDGQGNYGYTF.

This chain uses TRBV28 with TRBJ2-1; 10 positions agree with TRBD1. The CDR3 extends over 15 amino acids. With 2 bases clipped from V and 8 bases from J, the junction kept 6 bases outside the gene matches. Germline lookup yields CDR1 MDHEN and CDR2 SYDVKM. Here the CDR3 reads CASSLGGQGLDEQFF. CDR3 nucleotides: TGTGCCAGCAGTTTAGGGGGACAGGGGTTGGATGAGCAGTTCTTC.

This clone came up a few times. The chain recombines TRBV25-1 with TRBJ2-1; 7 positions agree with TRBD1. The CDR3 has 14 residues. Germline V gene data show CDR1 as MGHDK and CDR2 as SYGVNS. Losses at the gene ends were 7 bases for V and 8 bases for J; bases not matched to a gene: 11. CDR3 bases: TGTGCCAGCACCGAGACAGGGACGAAGGATGAGCAGTTCTTC. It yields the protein CASTETGTKDEQFF.